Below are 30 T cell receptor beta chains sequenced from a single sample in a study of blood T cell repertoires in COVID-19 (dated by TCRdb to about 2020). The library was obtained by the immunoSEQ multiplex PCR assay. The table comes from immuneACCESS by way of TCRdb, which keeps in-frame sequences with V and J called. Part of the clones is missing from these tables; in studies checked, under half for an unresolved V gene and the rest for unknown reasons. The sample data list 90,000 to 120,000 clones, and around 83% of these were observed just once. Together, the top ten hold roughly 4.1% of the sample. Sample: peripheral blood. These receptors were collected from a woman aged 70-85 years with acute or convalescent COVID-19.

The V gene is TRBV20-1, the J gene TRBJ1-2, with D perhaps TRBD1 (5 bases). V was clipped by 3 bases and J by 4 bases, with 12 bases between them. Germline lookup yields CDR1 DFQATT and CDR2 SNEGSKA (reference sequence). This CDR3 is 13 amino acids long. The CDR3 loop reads CSASSGEGYGYTF. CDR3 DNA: TGCAGTGCTAGTTCGGGGGAGGGCTATGGCTACACCTTC.

CDR3 region: CASSSSPNYEQYV. The CDR3 DNA sequence: TGTGCCAGCAGTTCCTCTCCTAACTACGAGCAGTACGTC. The V gene is TRBV28, the J gene TRBJ2-7; D is unresolved. The V end was cut by 4 bases, the J end by 3 bases, with 10 bases between. The CDR3 runs to 13 residues. The germline V gene has CDR1 MDHEN and CDR2 SYDVKM.

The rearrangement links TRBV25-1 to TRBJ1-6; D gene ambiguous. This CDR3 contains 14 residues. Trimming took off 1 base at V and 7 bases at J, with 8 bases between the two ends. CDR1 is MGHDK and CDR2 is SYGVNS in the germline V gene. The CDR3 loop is CASSESLENSPLHF. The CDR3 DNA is TGTGCCAGCAGTGAATCCCTAGAGAATTCACCCCTCCACTTT.

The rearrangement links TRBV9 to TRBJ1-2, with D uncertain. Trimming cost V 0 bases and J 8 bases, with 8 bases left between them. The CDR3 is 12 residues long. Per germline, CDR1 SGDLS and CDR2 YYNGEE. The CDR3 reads CASSVGWRGYTF. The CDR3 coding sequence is TGTGCCAGCAGCGTAGGGTGGAGGGGCTACACCTTC.

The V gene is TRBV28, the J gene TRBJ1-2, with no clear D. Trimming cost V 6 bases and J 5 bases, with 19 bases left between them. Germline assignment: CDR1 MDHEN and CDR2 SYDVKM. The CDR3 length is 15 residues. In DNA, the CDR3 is TGTGCCAGCAGCTCAGGAGGCGCTAATGGGTATGGCTACACCTTC. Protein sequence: CASSSGGANGYGYTF.

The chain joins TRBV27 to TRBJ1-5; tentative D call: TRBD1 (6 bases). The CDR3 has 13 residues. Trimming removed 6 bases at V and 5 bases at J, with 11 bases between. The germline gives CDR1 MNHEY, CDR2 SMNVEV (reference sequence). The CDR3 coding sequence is TGTGCCAGCAGGCCAGGGGCGGATCAGCCCCAGCATTTT. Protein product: CASRPGADQPQHF.

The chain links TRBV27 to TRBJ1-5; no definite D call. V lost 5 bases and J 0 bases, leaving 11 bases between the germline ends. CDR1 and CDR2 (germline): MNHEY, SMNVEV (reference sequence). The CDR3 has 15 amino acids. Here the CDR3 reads CASSPGVDSNQPQHF. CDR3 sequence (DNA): TGTGCCAGCAGTCCCGGGGTCGATAGCAATCAGCCCCAGCATTTT.

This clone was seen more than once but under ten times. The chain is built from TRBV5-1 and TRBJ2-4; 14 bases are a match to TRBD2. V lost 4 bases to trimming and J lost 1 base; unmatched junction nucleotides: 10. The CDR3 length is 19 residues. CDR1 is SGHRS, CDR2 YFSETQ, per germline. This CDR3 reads CASSPMGLAGVEAKNIQYF. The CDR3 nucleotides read TGCGCCAGCAGCCCCATGGGACTAGCGGGAGTAGAGGCCAAAAACATTCAGTACTTC.

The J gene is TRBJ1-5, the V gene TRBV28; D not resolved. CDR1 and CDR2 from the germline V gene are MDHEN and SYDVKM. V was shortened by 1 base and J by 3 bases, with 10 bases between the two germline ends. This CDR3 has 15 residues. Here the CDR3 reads CASSLLGRSNQPQHF. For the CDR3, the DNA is TGTGCCAGCAGTTTATTGGGGAGGTCCAATCAGCCCCAGCATTTT.

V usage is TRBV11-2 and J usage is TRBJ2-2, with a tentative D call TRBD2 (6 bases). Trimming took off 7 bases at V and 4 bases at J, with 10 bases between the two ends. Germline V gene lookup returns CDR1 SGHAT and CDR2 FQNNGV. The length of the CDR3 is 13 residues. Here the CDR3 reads CASTVGGTGELFF. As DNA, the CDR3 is TGTGCCAGCACCGTGGGGGGCACCGGGGAGCTGTTTTTT.

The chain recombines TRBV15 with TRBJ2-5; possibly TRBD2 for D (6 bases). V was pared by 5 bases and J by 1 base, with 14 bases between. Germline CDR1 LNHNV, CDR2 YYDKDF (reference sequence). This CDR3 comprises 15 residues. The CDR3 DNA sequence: TGTGCCACCAGCGGAGCTTACGGGGGCCAAGAGACCCAGTACTTC. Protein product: CATSGAYGGQETQYF. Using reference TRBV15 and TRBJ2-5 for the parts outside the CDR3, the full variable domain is DAMVIQNPRYQVTQFGKPVTLSCSQTLNHNVMYWYQQKSSQAPKLLFHYYDKDFNNEADTPDNFQSRRPNTSFCFLDIRSPGLGDTAMYLCATSGAYGGQETQYFGPGTRLLVL.

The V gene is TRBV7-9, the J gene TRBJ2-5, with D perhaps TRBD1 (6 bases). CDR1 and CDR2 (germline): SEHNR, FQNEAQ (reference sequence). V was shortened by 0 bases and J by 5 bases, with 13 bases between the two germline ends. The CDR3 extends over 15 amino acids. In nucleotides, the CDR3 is TGTGCCAGCAGCTTAGCCGGACAGTCCTGGGAGACCCAGTACTTC. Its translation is CASSLAGQSWETQYF.

The CDR3 nucleotides are TGCGCCAGCCGGTCGGGGACAGGGAAAGGCTACACCTTC. Amino acid sequence: CASRSGTGKGYTF. The chain is built from TRBV5-1 and TRBJ1-2; 9 nucleotides agree with TRBD1. CDR3 size: 13 residues. The V segment lost 7 bases and the J segment 8 bases; nucleotides outside the gene matches: 9. In germline, CDR1 is SGHRS, CDR2 YFSETQ.

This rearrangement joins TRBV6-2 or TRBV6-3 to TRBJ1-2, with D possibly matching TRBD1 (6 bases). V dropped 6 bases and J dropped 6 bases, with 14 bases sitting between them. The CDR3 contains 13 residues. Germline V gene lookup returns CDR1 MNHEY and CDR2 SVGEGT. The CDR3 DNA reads TGTGCCAGCAGCTTCACAGGGCTGAATGGCTACACCTTC. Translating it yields CASSFTGLNGYTF.

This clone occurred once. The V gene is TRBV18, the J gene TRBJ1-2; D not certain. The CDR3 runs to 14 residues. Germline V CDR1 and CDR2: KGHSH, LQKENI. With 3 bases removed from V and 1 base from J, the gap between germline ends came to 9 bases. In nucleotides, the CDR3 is TGTGCCAGCTCACCGGTTGCCAGTAACTATGGCTACACCTTC. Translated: CASSPVASNYGYTF.

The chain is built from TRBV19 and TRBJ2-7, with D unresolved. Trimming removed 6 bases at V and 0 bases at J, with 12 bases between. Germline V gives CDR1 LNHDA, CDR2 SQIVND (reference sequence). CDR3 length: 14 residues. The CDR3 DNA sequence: TGTGCCAGTAGACCTCTTGGTAGCTCCTACGAGCAGTACTTC. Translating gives CASRPLGSSYEQYF.

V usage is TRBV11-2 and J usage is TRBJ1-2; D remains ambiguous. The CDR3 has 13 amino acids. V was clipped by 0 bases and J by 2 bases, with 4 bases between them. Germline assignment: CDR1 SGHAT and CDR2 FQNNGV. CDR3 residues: CASSLDRNYGYTF. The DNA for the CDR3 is TGTGCCAGCAGCTTAGACAGAAACTATGGCTACACCTTC.

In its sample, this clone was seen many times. The CDR3 reads CSAFGGGSSYEQYF. The CDR3 coding sequence is TGCAGCGCCTTTGGCGGGGGGAGCTCCTACGAGCAGTACTTC. The V and J genes are TRBV29-1 and TRBJ2-7, with TRBD2 matching over 8 bases. This CDR3 contains 14 residues. V was clipped by 7 bases and J by 0 bases; unmatched bases: 8. Germline CDR1 SQVTM, CDR2 ANQGSEA.

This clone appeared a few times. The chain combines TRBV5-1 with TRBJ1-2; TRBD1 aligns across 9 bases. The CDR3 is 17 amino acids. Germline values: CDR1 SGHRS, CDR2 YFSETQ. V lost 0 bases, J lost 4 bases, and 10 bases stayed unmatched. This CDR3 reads CASSLDGQGSRSYGYTF. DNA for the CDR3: TGCGCCAGCAGCTTGGACGGACAGGGGTCCCGAAGCTATGGCTACACCTTC.

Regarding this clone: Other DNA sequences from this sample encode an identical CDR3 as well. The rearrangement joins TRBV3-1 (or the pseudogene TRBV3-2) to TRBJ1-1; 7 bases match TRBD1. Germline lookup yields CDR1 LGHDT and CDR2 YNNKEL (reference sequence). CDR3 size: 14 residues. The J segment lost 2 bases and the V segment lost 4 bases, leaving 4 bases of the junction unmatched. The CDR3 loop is CASSLRDRNTEAFF. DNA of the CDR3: TGTGCCAGCAGCCTTAGGGACAGAAACACTGAAGCTTTCTTT.

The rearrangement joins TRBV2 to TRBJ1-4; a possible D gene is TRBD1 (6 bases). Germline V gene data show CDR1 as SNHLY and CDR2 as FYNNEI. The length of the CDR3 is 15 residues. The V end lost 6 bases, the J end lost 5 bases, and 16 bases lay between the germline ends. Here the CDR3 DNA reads TGTGCCAGCAGCGTAGGACAGCGAGCGAATGAAAAACTGTTTTTT. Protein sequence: CASSVGQRANEKLFF. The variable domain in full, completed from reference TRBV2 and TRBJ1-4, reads EPEVTQTPSHQVTQMGQEVILRCVPISNHLYFYWYRQILGQKVEFLVSFYNNEISEKSEIFDDQFSVERPDGSNFTLKIRSTKLEDSAMYFCASSVGQRANEKLFFGSGTQLSVL.

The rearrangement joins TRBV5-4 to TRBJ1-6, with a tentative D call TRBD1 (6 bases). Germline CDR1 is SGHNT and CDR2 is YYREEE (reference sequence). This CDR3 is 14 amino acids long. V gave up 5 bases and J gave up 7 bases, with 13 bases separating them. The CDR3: CASRPGTPNSPLHF. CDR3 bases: TGTGCCAGCAGGCCAGGGACACCGAATTCACCCCTCCACTTT.

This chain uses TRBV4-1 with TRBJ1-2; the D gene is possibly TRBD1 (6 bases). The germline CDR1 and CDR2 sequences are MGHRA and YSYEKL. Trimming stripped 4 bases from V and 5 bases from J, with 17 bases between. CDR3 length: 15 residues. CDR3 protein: CASSLGTSQTYGYTF. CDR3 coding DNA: TGCGCCAGCAGCCTGGGGACATCTCAAACTTATGGCTACACCTTC.

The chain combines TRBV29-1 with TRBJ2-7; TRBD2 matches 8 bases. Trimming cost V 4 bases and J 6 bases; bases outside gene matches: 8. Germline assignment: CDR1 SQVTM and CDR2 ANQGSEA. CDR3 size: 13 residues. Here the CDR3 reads CSVAGTRDGEQYF. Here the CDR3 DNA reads TGCAGCGTTGCCGGGACTAGGGATGGCGAGCAGTACTTC.

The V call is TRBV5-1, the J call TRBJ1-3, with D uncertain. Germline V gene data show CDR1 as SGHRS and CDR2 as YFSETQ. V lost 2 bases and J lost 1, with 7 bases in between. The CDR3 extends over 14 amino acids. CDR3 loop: CASSFTPSGNTIYF. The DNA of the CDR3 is TGCGCCAGCAGCTTTACACCATCTGGAAACACCATATATTTT.

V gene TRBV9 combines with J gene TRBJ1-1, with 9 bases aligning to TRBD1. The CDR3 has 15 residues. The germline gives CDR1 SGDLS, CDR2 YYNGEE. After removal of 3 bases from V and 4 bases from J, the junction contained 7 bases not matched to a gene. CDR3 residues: CASSEYRGRVTEAFF. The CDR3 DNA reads TGTGCCAGCAGCGAGTACAGGGGGCGCGTCACTGAAGCTTTCTTT.

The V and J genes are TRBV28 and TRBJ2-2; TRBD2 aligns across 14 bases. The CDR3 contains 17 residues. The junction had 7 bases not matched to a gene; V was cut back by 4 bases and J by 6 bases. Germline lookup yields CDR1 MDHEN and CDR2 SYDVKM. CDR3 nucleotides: TGTGCCAGCAGTTCCGGGACTAGCGGGAGTTTGTCCGGGGAGCTGTTTTTT. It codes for CASSSGTSGSLSGELFF. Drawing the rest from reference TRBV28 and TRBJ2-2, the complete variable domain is DVKVTQSSRYLVKRTGEKVFLECVQDMDHENMFWYRQDPGLGLRLIYFSYDVKMKEKGDIPEGYSVSREKKERFSLILESASTNQTSMYLCASSSGTSGSLSGELFFGEGSRLTVL.

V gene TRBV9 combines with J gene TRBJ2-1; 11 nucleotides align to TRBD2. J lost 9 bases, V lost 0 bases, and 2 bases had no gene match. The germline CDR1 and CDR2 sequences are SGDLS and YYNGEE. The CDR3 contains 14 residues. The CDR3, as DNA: TGTGCCAGCAGCGTAGAACTAGCGGGAGTTGAGCAGTTCTTC. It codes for CASSVELAGVEQFF. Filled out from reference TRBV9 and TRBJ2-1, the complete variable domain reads DSGVTQTPKHLITATGQRVTLRCSPRSGDLSVYWYQQSLDQGLQFLIQYYNGEERAKGNILERFSAQQFPDLHSELNLSSLELGDSALYFCASSVELAGVEQFFGPGTRLTVL.

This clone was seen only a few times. Here the CDR3 reads CASSALTGAPNQPQHF. The CDR3 region has the DNA TGTGCCAGCAGCGCCCTGACAGGGGCCCCCAATCAGCCCCAGCATTTT. The chain is built from TRBV7-9 and TRBJ1-5, with 8 bases matching TRBD1. The CDR3 covers 16 residues. After removal of 5 bases from V and 3 bases from J, the junction contained 9 bases not matched to a gene. Germline CDR1 SEHNR, CDR2 FQNEAQ (reference sequence).

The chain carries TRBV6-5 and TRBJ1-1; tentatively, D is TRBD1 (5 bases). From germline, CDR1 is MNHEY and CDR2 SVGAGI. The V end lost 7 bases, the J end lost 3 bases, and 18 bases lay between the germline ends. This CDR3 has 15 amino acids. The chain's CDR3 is CASTQLGGVDTEAFF. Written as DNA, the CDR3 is TGTGCCAGCACCCAACTGGGGGGGGTCGACACTGAAGCTTTCTTT.